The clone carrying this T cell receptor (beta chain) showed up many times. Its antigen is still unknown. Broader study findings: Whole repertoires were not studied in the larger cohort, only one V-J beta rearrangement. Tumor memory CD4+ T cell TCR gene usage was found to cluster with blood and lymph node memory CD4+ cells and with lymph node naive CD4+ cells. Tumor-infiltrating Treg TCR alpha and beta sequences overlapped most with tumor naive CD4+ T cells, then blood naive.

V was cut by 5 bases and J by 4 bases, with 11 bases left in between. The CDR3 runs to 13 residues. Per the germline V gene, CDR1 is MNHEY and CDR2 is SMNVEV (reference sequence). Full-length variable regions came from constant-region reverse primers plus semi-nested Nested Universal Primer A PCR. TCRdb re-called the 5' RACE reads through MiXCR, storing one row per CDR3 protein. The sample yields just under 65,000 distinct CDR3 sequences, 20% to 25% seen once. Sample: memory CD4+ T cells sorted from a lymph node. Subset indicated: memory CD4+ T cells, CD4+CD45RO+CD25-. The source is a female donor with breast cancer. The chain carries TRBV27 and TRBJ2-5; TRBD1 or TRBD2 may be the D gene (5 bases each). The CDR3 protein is CASSLTRGETQYF. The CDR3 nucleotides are TGTGCCAGCAGTCTCACTAGGGGAGAGACCCAGTACTTC.